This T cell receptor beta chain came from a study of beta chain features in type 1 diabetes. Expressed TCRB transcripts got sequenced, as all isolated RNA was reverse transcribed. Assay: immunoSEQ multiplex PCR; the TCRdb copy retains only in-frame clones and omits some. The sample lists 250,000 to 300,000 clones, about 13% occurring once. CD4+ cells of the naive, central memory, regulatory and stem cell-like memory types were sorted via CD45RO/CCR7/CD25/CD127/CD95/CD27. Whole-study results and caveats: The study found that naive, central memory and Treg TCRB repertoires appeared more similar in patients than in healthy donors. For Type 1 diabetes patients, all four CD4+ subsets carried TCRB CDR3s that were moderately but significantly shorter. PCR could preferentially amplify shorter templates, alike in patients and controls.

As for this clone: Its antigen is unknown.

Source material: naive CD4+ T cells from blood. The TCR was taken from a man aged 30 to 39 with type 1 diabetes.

Here the CDR3 reads CASSQPTSGRTGELFF. Written as DNA, the CDR3 is TGCGCCAGCAGCCAACCGACTAGCGGAAGGACCGGGGAGCTGTTTTTT. The rearrangement joins TRBV4-1 to TRBJ2-2; TRBD2 matches at 9 bases. V lost 2 bases, J lost 5 bases, and 6 bases stayed unmatched. Germline values: CDR1 MGHRA, CDR2 YSYEKL. The length of the CDR3 is 16 residues.